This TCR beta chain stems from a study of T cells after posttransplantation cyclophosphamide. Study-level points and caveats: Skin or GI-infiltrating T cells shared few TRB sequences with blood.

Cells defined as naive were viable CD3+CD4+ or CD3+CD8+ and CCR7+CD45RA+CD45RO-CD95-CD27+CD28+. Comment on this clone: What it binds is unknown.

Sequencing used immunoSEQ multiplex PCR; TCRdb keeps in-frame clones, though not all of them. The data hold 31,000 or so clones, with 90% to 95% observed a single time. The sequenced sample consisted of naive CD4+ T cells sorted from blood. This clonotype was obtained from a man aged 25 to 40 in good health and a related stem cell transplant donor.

CDR3 protein: CASSTGANSNQPQHF. The CDR3 coding sequence is TGTGCCAGTAGTACAGGCGCAAATAGCAATCAGCCCCAGCATTTT. The rearrangement joins TRBV19 to TRBJ1-5, with D unclear. V lost 4 bases and J lost 0, with 10 bases in between. CDR1 is LNHDA, CDR2 SQIVND, per germline (reference sequence). CDR3 size: 15 residues.